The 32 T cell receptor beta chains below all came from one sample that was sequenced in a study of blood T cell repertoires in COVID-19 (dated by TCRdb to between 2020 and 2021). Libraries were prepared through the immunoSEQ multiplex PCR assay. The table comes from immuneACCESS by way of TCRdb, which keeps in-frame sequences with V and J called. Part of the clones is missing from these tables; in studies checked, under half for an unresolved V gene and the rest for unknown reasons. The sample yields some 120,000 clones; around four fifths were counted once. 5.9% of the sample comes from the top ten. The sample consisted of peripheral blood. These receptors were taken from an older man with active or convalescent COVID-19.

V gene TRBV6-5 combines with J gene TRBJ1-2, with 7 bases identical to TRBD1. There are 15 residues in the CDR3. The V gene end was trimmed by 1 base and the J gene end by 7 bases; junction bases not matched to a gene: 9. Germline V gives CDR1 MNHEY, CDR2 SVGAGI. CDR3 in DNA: TGTGCCAGCAGTTACTGGGGCAGGGGGTCCGCTGGCTACACCTTC. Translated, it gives CASSYWGRGSAGYTF.

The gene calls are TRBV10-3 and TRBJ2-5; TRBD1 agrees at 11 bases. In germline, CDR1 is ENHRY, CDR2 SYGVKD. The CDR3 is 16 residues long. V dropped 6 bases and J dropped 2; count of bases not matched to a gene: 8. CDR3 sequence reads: CAIRAGQGAYQETQYF. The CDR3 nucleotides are TGTGCCATCAGAGCAGGACAGGGGGCCTATCAAGAGACCCAGTACTTC.

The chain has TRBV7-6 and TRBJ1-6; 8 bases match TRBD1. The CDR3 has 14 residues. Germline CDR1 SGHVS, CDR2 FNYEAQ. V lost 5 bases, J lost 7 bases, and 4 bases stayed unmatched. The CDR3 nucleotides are TGTGCCAGCAGCCTCGACAGGGGAAATTCACCCCTCCACTTT. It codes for CASSLDRGNSPLHF.

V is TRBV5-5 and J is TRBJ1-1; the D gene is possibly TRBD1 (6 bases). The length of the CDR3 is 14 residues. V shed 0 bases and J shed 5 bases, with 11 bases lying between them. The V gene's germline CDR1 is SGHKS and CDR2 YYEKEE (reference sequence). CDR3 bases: TGTGCCAGCAGCTTGGACAGGGTTGGGACTGAAGCTTTCTTT. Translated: CASSLDRVGTEAFF.

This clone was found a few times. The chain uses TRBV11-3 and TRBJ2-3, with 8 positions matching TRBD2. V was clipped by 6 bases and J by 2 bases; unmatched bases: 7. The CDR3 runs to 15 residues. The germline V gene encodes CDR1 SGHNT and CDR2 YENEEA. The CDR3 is CASSPNSGATDTQYF. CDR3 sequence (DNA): TGTGCCAGCAGTCCGAATAGCGGGGCCACAGATACGCAGTATTTT.

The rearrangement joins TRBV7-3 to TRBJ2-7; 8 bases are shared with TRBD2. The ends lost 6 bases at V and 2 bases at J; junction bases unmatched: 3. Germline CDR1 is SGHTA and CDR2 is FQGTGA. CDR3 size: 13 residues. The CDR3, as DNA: TGTGCCAGCAGTTGGGGACTAGCCTACGAGCAGTACTTC. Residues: CASSWGLAYEQYF.

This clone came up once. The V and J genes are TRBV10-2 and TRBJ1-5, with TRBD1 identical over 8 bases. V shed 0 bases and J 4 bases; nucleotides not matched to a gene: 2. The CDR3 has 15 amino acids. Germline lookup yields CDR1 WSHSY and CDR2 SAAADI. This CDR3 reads CASSESGTGNQPQHF. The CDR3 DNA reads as TGCGCCAGCAGTGAGTCGGGGACAGGAAATCAGCCCCAGCATTTT.

CDR3 in amino acids: CASSSGQGLGEQYF. DNA for the CDR3: TGTGCCAGCAGCAGCGGACAGGGACTCGGCGAGCAGTACTTC. V gene TRBV7-9 combines with J gene TRBJ2-7, with 8 bases identical to TRBD1. V lost 5 bases and J lost 6; bases outside the gene matches: 9. Germline V gene lookup returns CDR1 SEHNR and CDR2 FQNEAQ (reference sequence). The CDR3 runs 14 residues.

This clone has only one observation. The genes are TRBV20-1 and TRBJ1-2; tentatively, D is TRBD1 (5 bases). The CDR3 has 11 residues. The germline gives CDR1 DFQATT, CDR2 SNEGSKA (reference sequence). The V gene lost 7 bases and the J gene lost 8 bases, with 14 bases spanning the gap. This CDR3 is CSGGLNGGYTF. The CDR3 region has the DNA TGCAGTGGGGGCTTAAACGGCGGCTACACCTTC.

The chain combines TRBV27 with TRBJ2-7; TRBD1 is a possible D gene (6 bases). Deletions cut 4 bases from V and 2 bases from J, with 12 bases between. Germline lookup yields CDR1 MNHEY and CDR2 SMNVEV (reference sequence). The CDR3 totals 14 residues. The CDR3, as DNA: TGTGCCAGCAGTTCCTGGACAGATACCTACGAGCAGTACTTC. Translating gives CASSSWTDTYEQYF.

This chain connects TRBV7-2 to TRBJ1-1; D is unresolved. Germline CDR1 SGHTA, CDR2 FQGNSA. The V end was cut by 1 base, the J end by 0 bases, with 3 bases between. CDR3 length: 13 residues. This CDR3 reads CASSLVMNTEAFF. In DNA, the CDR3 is TGTGCCAGCAGCTTAGTTATGAACACTGAAGCTTTCTTT.

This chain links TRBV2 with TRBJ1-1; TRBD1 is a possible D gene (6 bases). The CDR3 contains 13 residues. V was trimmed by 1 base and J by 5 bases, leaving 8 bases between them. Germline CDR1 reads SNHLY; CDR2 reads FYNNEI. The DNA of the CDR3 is TGTGCCAGCAGTGAAGGTACAGGGACTGAAGCTTTCTTT. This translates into CASSEGTGTEAFF. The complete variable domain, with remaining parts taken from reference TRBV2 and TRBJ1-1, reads EPEVTQTPSHQVTQMGQEVILRCVPISNHLYFYWYRQILGQKVEFLVSFYNNEISEKSEIFDDQFSVERPDGSNFTLKIRSTKLEDSAMYFCASSEGTGTEAFFGQGTRLTVV.

CDR3 amino acids: CASSSLGTSGGQETQYF. In nucleotides, the CDR3 is TGCGCCAGCAGCTCGTTGGGGACTAGCGGGGGCCAAGAGACCCAGTACTTC. This chain uses TRBV5-1 with TRBJ2-5, with 14 bases that match TRBD2. This CDR3 comprises 17 residues. Germline lookup yields CDR1 SGHRS and CDR2 YFSETQ. The J segment lost 1 base and the V segment lost 3 bases, leaving 5 bases of the junction unmatched.

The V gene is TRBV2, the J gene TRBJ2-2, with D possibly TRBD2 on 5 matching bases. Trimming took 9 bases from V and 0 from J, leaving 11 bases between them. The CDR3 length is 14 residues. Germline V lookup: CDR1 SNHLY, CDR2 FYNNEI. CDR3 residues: CASSAVSNTGELFF. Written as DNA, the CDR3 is TGTGCCAGTAGCGCAGTGTCGAACACCGGGGAGCTGTTTTTT.

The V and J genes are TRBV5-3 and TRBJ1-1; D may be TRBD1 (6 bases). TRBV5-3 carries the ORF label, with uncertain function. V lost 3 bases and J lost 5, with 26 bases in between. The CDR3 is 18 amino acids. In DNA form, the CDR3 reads TGTGCCAGAAGCTCGGGCGTGGTTAAGGGCAGGGGAAAAACTGAAGCTTTCTTT. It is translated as CARSSGVVKGRGKTEAFF.

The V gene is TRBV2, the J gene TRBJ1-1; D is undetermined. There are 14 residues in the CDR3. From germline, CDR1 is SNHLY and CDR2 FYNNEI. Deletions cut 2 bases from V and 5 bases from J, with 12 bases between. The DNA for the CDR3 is TGTGCCAGCAGTGAATCTTTCGAGAGGACTGAAGCTTTCTTT. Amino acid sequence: CASSESFERTEAFF.

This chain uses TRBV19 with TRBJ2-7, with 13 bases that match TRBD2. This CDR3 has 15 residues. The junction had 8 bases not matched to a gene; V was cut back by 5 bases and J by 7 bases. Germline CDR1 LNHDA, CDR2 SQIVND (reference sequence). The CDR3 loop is CASSPGLAGTLEQYF. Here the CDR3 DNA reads TGTGCCAGTAGTCCGGGACTAGCGGGGACCTTAGAGCAGTACTTC.

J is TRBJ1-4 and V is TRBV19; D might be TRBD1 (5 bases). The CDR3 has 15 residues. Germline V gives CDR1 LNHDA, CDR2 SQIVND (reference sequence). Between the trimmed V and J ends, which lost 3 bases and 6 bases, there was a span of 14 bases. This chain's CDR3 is CASSIRGGGDEKLFF. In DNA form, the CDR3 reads TGTGCCAGTAGTATCCGCGGGGGAGGTGATGAAAAACTGTTTTTT.

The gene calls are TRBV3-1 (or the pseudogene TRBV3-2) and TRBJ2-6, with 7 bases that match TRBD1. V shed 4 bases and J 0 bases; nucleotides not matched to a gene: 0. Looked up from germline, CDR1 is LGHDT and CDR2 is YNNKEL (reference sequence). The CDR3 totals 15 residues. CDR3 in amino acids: CASSRDSSGANVLTF. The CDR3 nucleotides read TGTGCCAGCAGCCGGGACAGCTCTGGGGCCAACGTCCTGACTTTC.

The CDR3 region has the DNA TGTGCCACCAGTGATAGTGGAGGCCTAGGTAAGAATGAGCAGTTCTTC. Translating it yields CATSDSGGLGKNEQFF. The chain links TRBV24-1 to TRBJ2-1; a possible D gene is TRBD2 (5 bases). The germline CDR1 and CDR2 sequences are KGHDR and SFDVKD. V was cut by 3 bases and J by 7 bases, with 18 bases left in between. The CDR3 sequence is 16 residues long.

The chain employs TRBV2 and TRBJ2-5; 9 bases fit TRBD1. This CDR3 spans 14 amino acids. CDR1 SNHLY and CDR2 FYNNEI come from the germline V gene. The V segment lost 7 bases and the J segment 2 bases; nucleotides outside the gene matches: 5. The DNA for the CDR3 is TGTGCCAGCAACGGACAGGGGCGTCAAGAGACCCAGTACTTC. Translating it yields CASNGQGRQETQYF. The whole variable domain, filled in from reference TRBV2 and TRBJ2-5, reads EPEVTQTPSHQVTQMGQEVILRCVPISNHLYFYWYRQILGQKVEFLVSFYNNEISEKSEIFDDQFSVERPDGSNFTLKIRSTKLEDSAMYFCASNGQGRQETQYFGPGTRLLVL.

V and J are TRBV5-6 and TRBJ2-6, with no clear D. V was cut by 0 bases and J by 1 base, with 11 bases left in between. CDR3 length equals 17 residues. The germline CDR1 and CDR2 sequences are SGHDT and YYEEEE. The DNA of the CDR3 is TGTGCCAGCAGCTTGGCCCTTGCGGCTTCTGGGGCCAACGTCCTGACTTTC. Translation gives CASSLALAASGANVLTF. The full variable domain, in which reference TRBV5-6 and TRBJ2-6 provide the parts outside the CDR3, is DAGVTQSPTHLIKTRGQQVTLRCSPKSGHDTVSWYQQALGQGPQFIFQYYEEEERQRGNFPDRFSGHQFPNYSSELNVNALLLGDSALYLCASSLALAASGANVLTFGAGSRLTVL.

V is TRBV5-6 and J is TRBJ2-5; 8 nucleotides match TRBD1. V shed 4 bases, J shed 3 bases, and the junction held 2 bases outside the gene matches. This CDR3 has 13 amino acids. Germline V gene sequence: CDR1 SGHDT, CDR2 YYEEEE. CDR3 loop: CASSKQGEETQYF. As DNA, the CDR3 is TGTGCCAGCAGCAAACAGGGGGAAGAGACCCAGTACTTC.

The CDR3 DNA is TGTGCCAGCAGTGAAGGGACAGGGGGCGGTGAGCAGTTCTTC. This sequence encodes CASSEGTGGGEQFF. The genes are TRBV6-1 and TRBJ2-1; 11 nucleotides align to TRBD1. CDR1 MNHNS and CDR2 SASEGT come from the germline V gene. V trimming: 1 base; J trimming: 9 bases; junction bases outside the gene matches: 2. CDR3 length: 14 amino acids.

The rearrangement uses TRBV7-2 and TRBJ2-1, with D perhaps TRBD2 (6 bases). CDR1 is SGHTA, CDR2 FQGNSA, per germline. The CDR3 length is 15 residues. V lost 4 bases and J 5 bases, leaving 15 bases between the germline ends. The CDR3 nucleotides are TGTGCCAGCAGCTCCGCGACTAGAAACCACAATGAGCAGTTCTTC. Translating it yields CASSSATRNHNEQFF.

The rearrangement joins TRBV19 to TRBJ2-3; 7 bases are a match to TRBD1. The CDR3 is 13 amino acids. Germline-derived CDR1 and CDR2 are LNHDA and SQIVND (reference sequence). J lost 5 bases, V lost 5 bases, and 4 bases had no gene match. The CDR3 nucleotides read TGTGCCAGTAGTCCGACAGGGCAAGATACGCAGTATTTT. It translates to CASSPTGQDTQYF.

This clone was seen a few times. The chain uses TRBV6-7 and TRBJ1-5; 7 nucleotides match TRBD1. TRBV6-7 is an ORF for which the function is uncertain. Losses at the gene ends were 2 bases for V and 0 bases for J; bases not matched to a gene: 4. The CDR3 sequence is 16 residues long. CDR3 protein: CASSYLQGPSNQPQHF. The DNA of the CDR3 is TGTGCCAGCAGTTACCTACAGGGGCCTAGCAATCAGCCCCAGCATTTT.

The CDR3 is CASSLSEKLFF. As DNA, the CDR3 is TGTGCCAGCAGCTTATCAGAAAAACTGTTTTTT. V is TRBV7-6 and J is TRBJ1-4, with D unresolved. With 2 bases removed from V and 8 bases from J, the gap between germline ends came to 3 bases. The length of the CDR3 is 11 residues. Germline CDR1 is SGHVS and CDR2 is FNYEAQ. Full variable domain (remainder filled in from reference TRBV7-6 and TRBJ1-4): GAGVSQSPRYKVTKRGQDVALRCDPISGHVSLYWYRQALGQGPEFLTYFNYEAQQDKSGLPNDRFSAERPEGSISTLTIQRTEQRDSAMYRCASSLSEKLFFGSGTQLSVL.

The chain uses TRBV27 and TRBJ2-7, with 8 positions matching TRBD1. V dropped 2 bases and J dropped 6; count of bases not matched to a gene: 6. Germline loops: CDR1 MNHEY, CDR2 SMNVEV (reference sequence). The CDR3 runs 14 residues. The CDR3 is CASSLQGARIEQYF. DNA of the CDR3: TGTGCCAGCAGTTTACAGGGGGCGCGAATCGAGCAGTACTTC.

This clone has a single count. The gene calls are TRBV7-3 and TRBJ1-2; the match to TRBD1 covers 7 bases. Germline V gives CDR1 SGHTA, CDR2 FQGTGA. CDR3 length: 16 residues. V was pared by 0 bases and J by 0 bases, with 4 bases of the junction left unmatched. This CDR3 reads CASSLTTGVPNYGYTF. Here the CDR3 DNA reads TGTGCCAGCAGCTTAACCACAGGGGTTCCTAACTATGGCTACACCTTC.

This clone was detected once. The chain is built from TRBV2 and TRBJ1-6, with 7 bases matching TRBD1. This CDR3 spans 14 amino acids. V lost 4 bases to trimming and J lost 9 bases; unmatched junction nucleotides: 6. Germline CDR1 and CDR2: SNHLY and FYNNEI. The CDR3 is CASSGQGSSSPLHF. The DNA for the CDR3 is TGTGCCAGCAGTGGACAGGGTAGTAGTTCACCCCTCCACTTT.

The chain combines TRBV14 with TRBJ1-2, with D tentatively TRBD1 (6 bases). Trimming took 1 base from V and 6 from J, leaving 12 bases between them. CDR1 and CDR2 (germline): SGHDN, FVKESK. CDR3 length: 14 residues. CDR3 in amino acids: CASSQGRGGNGYTF. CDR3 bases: TGTGCCAGCAGCCAAGGCAGGGGTGGCAATGGCTACACCTTC.